Listed below are T cell receptor beta chains from one sample, sequenced in a study of shared clonotypes between healthy human individuals. Sequencing used immunoSEQ multiplex PCR; TCRdb keeps in-frame clones, though not all of them. The data contain over a million clones, around 97% of them singletons. The specimen was naive CD4+ T cells sorted from blood. The receptor source for this set is a man aged 30 to 45 in good health. Each CDR3 is given with its conserved first and last residue. The D gene is left open where the match is weak. Some rows mark clone size as missing; the rest say once, few, many or name a class of expanded clone.

V	size	length	D	J	DNA	CDR3
TRBV19	-	16	TRBD2	TRBJ2-1	TGTGCCAGTAGTCTATTAGCGGGAGCCTCCTACAATGAGCAGTTCTTC	CASSLLAGASYNEQFF
TRBV9	-	17	TRBD2	TRBJ2-3	TGTGCCAGCAGCGCAAGGACTAGCGGAGTCAACACAGATACGCAGTATTTT	CASSARTSGVNTDTQYF
TRBV25-1	-	16	TRBD1	TRBJ1-1	TGTGCCAGCAGTGAATTAGGGGCAAGGGGGCTCAACGAAGCTTTCTTT	CASSELGARGLNEAFF
TRBV7-8	once	16	TRBD2	TRBJ2-7	TGTGCCAGCAGCGCACTAGCGGGAGGGCCCTTCCACGAGCAGTACTTC	CASSALAGGPFHEQYF
TRBV5-1	once	15	TRBD2	TRBJ2-2	TGCGCCAGCAGCCCTAGCGGGTCGAACACCGGGGAGCTGTTTTTT	CASSPSGSNTGELFF
TRBV5-4	-	15	-	TRBJ2-2	TGTGCCAGCACCAAGGAGGGGGCGGGCACCGGGGAGCTGTTTTTT	CASTKEGAGTGELFF
TRBV6-1	-	12	-	TRBJ2-7	TGTGCCAGCAGTGCAATAAACTACGAGCAGTACTTC	CASSAINYEQYF
TRBV5-1	-	12	-	TRBJ2-3	TGCGCCAGCAGCTTAAACACAGATACGCAGTATTTT	CASSLNTDTQYF
TRBV2	few	13	-	TRBJ1-2	TGTGCCAGCAGTGAGGGGGTCTCCCTCGGTTGCACCTTC	CASSEGVSLGCTF
TRBV5-1	-	15	-	TRBJ2-7	TGCGCCAGCAGCTTAAATCCCGGGAGCTCCTACGAGCAGTACTTC	CASSLNPGSSYEQYF
TRBV28	-	16	TRBD2	TRBJ2-1	TGTGCCAGCAGGACGGGGGGGCTAGCGGGCCGCAATGAGCAGTTCTTC	CASRTGGLAGRNEQFF
TRBV5-4	-	15	TRBD2	TRBJ2-1	TGTGCCAGCAGCTTGGATAGCGGGAGAAGCGGTGAGCAGTTCTTC	CASSLDSGRSGEQFF
TRBV7-9	-	19	TRBD2	TRBJ2-1	TGTGCCAGCAGCTTAGCGAGTTCGGCGGGAGGGCCCTCCTACAATGAGCAGTTCTTC	CASSLASSAGGPSYNEQFF
TRBV18	few	15	TRBD2	TRBJ2-3	TGTGCCAGCTCCTTTTCGGCGGGAGGGCAAGATACGCAGTATTTT	CASSFSAGGQDTQYF
TRBV11-2	-	12	-	TRBJ1-2	TGTGCCAGCAGCTGGGCGGGGGATGGCTACACCTTC	CASSWAGDGYTF
TRBV14	-	18	TRBD2	TRBJ2-1	TGTGCCAGCAGCCCACCTCATGAGCGGGAGGGCCGATACAATGAGCAGTTCTTC	CASSPPHEREGRYNEQFF
TRBV28	-	16	-	TRBJ1-5	TGTGCCAGCAGTCCGTTTGGGGGCAGGGGAAGTCAGCCCCAGCATTTT	CASSPFGGRGSQPQHF
TRBV5-4	-	15	TRBD1	TRBJ1-2	TGTGCCAGCAGCAACGGGACAGCCTATAGGGCTGGCTACACCTTC	CASSNGTAYRAGYTF
TRBV19	-	13	-	TRBJ2-7	TGTGCCAGTAGCAAAACCTACTCCTACGAGCAGTACTTC	CASSKTYSYEQYF
TRBV7-2	-	17	-	TRBJ1-5	TGTGCCAGCAGCCCAGGATTCGGGCCAGCGAGCAATCAGCCCCAGCATTTT	CASSPGFGPASNQPQHF
TRBV5-4	-	15	TRBD2	TRBJ2-7	TGTGCCAGCAGCCCCGGGGGAGCGGGAGGCAACGAGCAGTACTTC	CASSPGGAGGNEQYF
TRBV10-1	-	15	-	TRBJ2-2	TGCGCCAGCAGCAACCGACAGGGACTACCCGGGGAGCTGTTTTTT	CASSNRQGLPGELFF
TRBV5-4	-	14	-	TRBJ1-2	TGTGCCAGCAGCGCCGCGGACGGCGACTATGGCTACACCTTC	CASSAADGDYGYTF
TRBV18	-	16	-	TRBJ1-3	TGTGCCAGCTCACCCCGGCTCGATTTCTCTGGAAACACCATATATTTT	CASSPRLDFSGNTIYF
TRBV2	-	14	-	TRBJ1-3	TGTGCCAGCAGTGGGACAGTCTCTGGAAACACCATATATTTT	CASSGTVSGNTIYF
TRBV6-5	once	15	-	TRBJ2-3	TGTGCCAGCAGTTACGGGGGAAGGGGCACAGATACGCAGTATTTT	CASSYGGRGTDTQYF
TRBV5-1	-	18	TRBD2	TRBJ2-3	TGCGCCAGCAGCCTCGGACTAGCGGGAGGTAGCTGGGCAGATACGCAGTATTTT	CASSLGLAGGSWADTQYF
TRBV25-1	-	16	-	TRBJ1-3	TGTGCCAGCAGTGATCCAAGGGCCACCTCTGGAAACACCATATATTTT	CASSDPRATSGNTIYF
TRBV5-1	-	13	-	TRBJ1-2	TGCGCCAGCGGGACGACGGGGGCGGGTGGCTACACCTTC	CASGTTGAGGYTF